The 8 T cell receptor beta chains below were found in one sample sequenced in a study of cytomegalovirus exposure and HLA in healthy donors. Vbeta (60) and Jbeta (13) primers were used in the PCR. The data were produced by immunoSEQ multiplex PCR, yet TCRdb's version contains in-frame clones alone and is incomplete. The top ten hold about 1% of the sample, which has 150,000 to 200,000 clones, more than 70% seen once. Sequences were obtained from PBMCs. These receptor sequences come from a middle-aged woman in good health and CMV-seronegative.

This sequence joins TRBV5-1 and TRBJ1-1; D is possibly TRBD1 (6 bases). The CDR3 is 14 residues long. Trimming stripped 2 bases from V and 7 bases from J, with 15 bases between. From germline, CDR1 is SGHRS and CDR2 YFSETQ. CDR3 in amino acids: CASSLQGGVDEAFF. CDR3 coding DNA: TGCGCCAGCAGCTTACAGGGAGGGGTGGATGAAGCTTTCTTT.

This chain uses TRBV29-1 with TRBJ2-3; D is possibly TRBD1 (5 bases). Per the germline V gene, CDR1 is SQVTM and CDR2 is ANQGSEA. V dropped 4 bases and J dropped 2 bases, with 7 bases sitting between them. The CDR3 consists of 12 residues. CDR3 nucleotide sequence: TGCAGCGTTGGGGGCTACACAGATACGCAGTATTTT. It yields the protein CSVGGYTDTQYF.

The chain recombines TRBV10-3 with TRBJ2-5; weak D call: TRBD2 (5 bases). The CDR3 spans 12 residues. Deletions cut 11 bases from V and 2 bases from J, with 12 bases between. Per germline, CDR1 ENHRY and CDR2 SYGVKD. The chain's CDR3 is CASGELQETQYF. The CDR3 DNA follows: TGTGCCTCTGGGGAGTTACAAGAGACCCAGTACTTC.

The V and J genes are TRBV5-6 and TRBJ1-4; D not resolved. V lost 2 bases and J 5 bases, leaving 10 bases between the germline ends. Per the germline V gene, CDR1 is SGHDT and CDR2 is YYEEEE. The CDR3 contains 14 residues. CDR3 DNA: TGTGCCAGCAGCTTCGATTGGCAGAATGAAAAACTGTTTTTT. Residues: CASSFDWQNEKLFF. Supplemented by reference TRBV5-6 and TRBJ1-4, the full variable domain reads DAGVTQSPTHLIKTRGQQVTLRCSPKSGHDTVSWYQQALGQGPQFIFQYYEEEERQRGNFPDRFSGHQFPNYSSELNVNALLLGDSALYLCASSFDWQNEKLFFGSGTQLSVL.

This chain connects TRBV6-6 to TRBJ1-1, with 9 bases matching TRBD1. Germline assignment: CDR1 MNHNY and CDR2 SVGAGI (reference sequence). V was clipped by 2 bases and J by 11 bases; unmatched bases: 3. This CDR3 comprises 12 residues. CDR3 sequence (DNA): TGTGCCAGCAGTTACCGCGACAGGGGGGCTTTCTTT. It codes for CASSYRDRGAFF.

This sequence joins TRBV30 and TRBJ1-1; D not certain. V shed 5 bases and J shed 1 base, with 11 bases lying between them. The CDR3 is 13 amino acids. Germline CDR1 GTSNPN, CDR2 SVGIG (reference sequence). CDR3 region: CAWSPSRNTEAFF. CDR3 coding DNA: TGTGCCTGGTCGCCGAGTAGGAACACTGAAGCTTTCTTT.

The chain recombines TRBV9 with TRBJ2-1; weak D call: TRBD1 (6 bases). The germline V gene encodes CDR1 SGDLS and CDR2 YYNGEE. The CDR3 has 16 residues. Trimming left V 3 bases short and J 2 bases short, with 15 bases between. CDR3 nucleotides: TGTGCCAGCAGCGGTTCCGGGACATGGACCTACAATGAGCAGTTCTTC. Amino acids: CASSGSGTWTYNEQFF. Full variable domain (outside the CDR3, taken from reference TRBV9 and TRBJ2-1): DSGVTQTPKHLITATGQRVTLRCSPRSGDLSVYWYQQSLDQGLQFLIQYYNGEERAKGNILERFSAQQFPDLHSELNLSSLELGDSALYFCASSGSGTWTYNEQFFGPGTRLTVL.

The chain is built from TRBV4-1 and TRBJ1-1; 7 bases line up with TRBD1. In germline, CDR1 is MGHRA, CDR2 YSYEKL. CDR3 length: 14 residues. The V and J ends lost 1 base and 1 base, in that order; junction bases with no gene match: 0. The CDR3 DNA sequence: TGCGCCAGCAGCCAAGCAGGGGGGAACACTGAAGCTTTCTTT. Amino acids: CASSQAGGNTEAFF.